A selection of T cell receptor beta chains follows, all from one sample in a study of cytomegalovirus exposure and HLA in healthy donors. The assay was immunoSEQ multiplex PCR, and TCRdb's table has in-frame clones only and misses some. The table lists approximately 100,000 clones, around 85% of them singletons. Material for sequencing was PBMCs. These receptors all come from a man aged 35 to 55 in good health and CMV-seropositive. Both conserved end residues are part of each CDR3. Fields, in order: J gene, V gene, D gene, clone size, CDR3 protein, CDR3 DNA. A D gene is named only where the DNA matches it firmly. Clone size is stated in some rows and not others, as once, few, many or a class when expanded.

j_gene: TRBJ1-5
v_gene: TRBV4-1
d_gene: .
abundance: .
CDR3aa: CASSQDREGSNQPQHF
CDR3nt: TGCGCCAGCAGCCAAGACAGGGAGGGAAGCAATCAGCCCCAGCATTTT

j_gene: TRBJ2-3
v_gene: TRBV7-3
d_gene: .
abundance: .
CDR3aa: CASSPGLLSTDTQYF
CDR3nt: TGTGCCAGCAGCCCGGGACTGTTGAGCACAGATACGCAGTATTTT

j_gene: TRBJ2-1
v_gene: TRBV7-2
d_gene: .
abundance: few
CDR3aa: CASSSQSDNEQFF
CDR3nt: TGTGCCAGCAGCAGCCAATCGGACAATGAGCAGTTCTTC

j_gene: TRBJ1-6
v_gene: TRBV5-1
d_gene: TRBD1
abundance: .
CDR3aa: CASGTGVSSYNSPLHF
CDR3nt: TGCGCCAGCGGGACAGGAGTGAGCTCCTATAATTCACCCCTCCACTTT

j_gene: TRBJ1-5
v_gene: TRBV6-1
d_gene: TRBD1
abundance: .
CDR3aa: CASSDRANQPQHF
CDR3nt: TGTGCCAGCAGCGACAGGGCTAATCAGCCCCAGCATTTT

j_gene: TRBJ2-5
v_gene: TRBV30
d_gene: TRBD2
abundance: .
CDR3aa: CAWSVGSGVQETQYF
CDR3nt: TGTGCCTGGAGTGTGGGAAGCGGGGTTCAAGAGACCCAGTACTTC

j_gene: TRBJ2-2
v_gene: TRBV7-2
d_gene: .
abundance: .
CDR3aa: CASSPRGLNTGELFF
CDR3nt: TGTGCCAGCAGCCCGAGGGGGTTGAACACCGGGGAGCTGTTTTTT

j_gene: TRBJ2-7
v_gene: TRBV11-2
d_gene: .
abundance: few
CDR3aa: CASSLGGQIEFYEQYF
CDR3nt: TGTGCCAGCAGCTTGGGTGGACAGATTGAATTCTACGAGCAGTACTTC

j_gene: TRBJ2-3
v_gene: TRBV19
d_gene: TRBD1
abundance: .
CDR3aa: CASSPRTGGFMDTQYF
CDR3nt: TGTGCCAGTAGTCCCCGGACAGGGGGTTTCATGGATACGCAGTATTTT

j_gene: TRBJ1-4
v_gene: TRBV10-3
d_gene: TRBD1
abundance: few
CDR3aa: CAISVDRGDEKLFF
CDR3nt: TGTGCCATCAGTGTCGACAGGGGGGATGAAAAACTGTTTTTT

j_gene: TRBJ2-2
v_gene: TRBV6-6
d_gene: TRBD1
abundance: .
CDR3aa: CATVPGQGPTGELFF
CDR3nt: TGTGCCACCGTTCCGGGACAGGGCCCCACCGGGGAGCTGTTTTTT

j_gene: TRBJ2-1
v_gene: TRBV9
d_gene: .
abundance: .
CDR3aa: CASSVAWGRNNEQFF
CDR3nt: TGTGCCAGCAGCGTAGCGTGGGGGCGCAACAATGAGCAGTTCTTC

j_gene: TRBJ2-7
v_gene: TRBV4-1
d_gene: .
abundance: .
CDR3aa: CASSQDLGGYEQYF
CDR3nt: TGCGCCAGCAGCCAAGATCTCGGCGGTTACGAGCAGTACTTC

j_gene: TRBJ1-1
v_gene: TRBV6-7
d_gene: TRBD1
abundance: .
CDR3aa: CASSYPTRTGPYTEAFF
CDR3nt: TGTGCCAGCAGTTACCCGACCCGGACAGGGCCTTACACTGAAGCTTTCTTT

j_gene: TRBJ2-7
v_gene: TRBV6-1
d_gene: TRBD2
abundance: .
CDR3aa: CASSEGAGGPGEQYF
CDR3nt: TGTGCCAGCAGTGAAGGGGCGGGAGGGCCGGGCGAGCAGTACTTC

j_gene: TRBJ2-5
v_gene: TRBV7-6
d_gene: TRBD2
abundance: once
CDR3aa: CASSLGLAGAVETQYF
CDR3nt: TGTGCCAGCAGCTTGGGTTTAGCGGGAGCAGTGGAGACCCAGTACTTC

j_gene: TRBJ2-1
v_gene: TRBV6-5
d_gene: TRBD1
abundance: .
CDR3aa: CASSYAAGQGANEQFF
CDR3nt: TGTGCCAGCAGTTACGCCGCGGGACAGGGTGCCAATGAGCAGTTCTTC

j_gene: TRBJ2-6
v_gene: TRBV4-1
d_gene: .
abundance: .
CDR3aa: CASSQVPPQNVLTF
CDR3nt: TGCGCCAGCAGCCAAGTACCCCCCCAGAACGTCCTGACTTTC

j_gene: TRBJ2-7
v_gene: TRBV29-1
d_gene: TRBD1
abundance: .
CDR3aa: CSVRQGVEQYF
CDR3nt: TGCAGCGTTCGGCAGGGGGTCGAGCAGTACTTC

j_gene: TRBJ2-4
v_gene: TRBV5-1
d_gene: TRBD1
abundance: .
CDR3aa: CASSLPGTENIQYF
CDR3nt: TGCGCCAGCAGCCTTCCCGGGACAGAAAACATTCAGTACTTC

j_gene: TRBJ1-5
v_gene: TRBV5-1
d_gene: .
abundance: .
CDR3aa: CASSAVGGQGQPQHF
CDR3nt: TGCGCCAGCAGCGCGGTCGGGGGGCAGGGTCAGCCCCAGCATTTT

j_gene: TRBJ2-3
v_gene: TRBV9
d_gene: TRBD2
abundance: .
CDR3aa: CASSPGGGTTDTQYF
CDR3nt: TGTGCCAGCAGCCCGGGGGGGGGTACCACAGATACGCAGTATTTT

j_gene: TRBJ1-6
v_gene: TRBV5-1
d_gene: TRBD1
abundance: once
CDR3aa: CASSLDGQVGNSPLHF
CDR3nt: TGCGCCAGCAGCTTGGACGGACAGGTCGGTAATTCACCCCTCCACTTT

j_gene: TRBJ1-4
v_gene: TRBV5-4
d_gene: .
abundance: .
CDR3aa: CASSRRYNEKLFF
CDR3nt: TGTGCCAGCAGTCGGAGGTATAATGAAAAACTGTTTTTT

j_gene: TRBJ1-6
v_gene: TRBV6-5
d_gene: .
abundance: few
CDR3aa: CASSYSTRDNSPLHF
CDR3nt: TGTGCCAGCAGTTACTCAACCAGGGATAATTCACCCCTCCACTTT

j_gene: TRBJ1-5
v_gene: TRBV6-1
d_gene: .
abundance: once
CDR3aa: CASRRSSNQPQHF
CDR3nt: TGTGCCAGCAGAAGGAGTAGCAATCAGCCCCAGCATTTT

j_gene: TRBJ2-5
v_gene: TRBV11-2
d_gene: .
abundance: once
CDR3aa: CASSLILGVETQYF
CDR3nt: TGTGCCAGCAGCTTAATTCTCGGGGTTGAGACCCAGTACTTC

j_gene: TRBJ2-7
v_gene: TRBV14
d_gene: .
abundance: once
CDR3aa: CASSRGRVYEQYF
CDR3nt: TGTGCCAGCAGCCGGGGCAGGGTGTACGAGCAGTACTTC

j_gene: TRBJ2-1
v_gene: TRBV5-1
d_gene: TRBD2
abundance: .
CDR3aa: CASSPSWREALYNEQFF
CDR3nt: TGCGCCAGCAGCCCCTCGTGGCGGGAGGCCCTGTACAATGAGCAGTTCTTC

j_gene: TRBJ2-7
v_gene: TRBV19
d_gene: TRBD1
abundance: once
CDR3aa: CASRMGQGASEQYF
CDR3nt: TGTGCCAGTAGAATGGGCCAGGGGGCAAGCGAGCAGTACTTC

j_gene: TRBJ2-7
v_gene: TRBV28
d_gene: TRBD1
abundance: .
CDR3aa: CASSPQGQVPYEQYF
CDR3nt: TGTGCCAGCAGTCCCCAGGGACAGGTTCCCTACGAGCAGTACTTC

j_gene: TRBJ2-1
v_gene: TRBV6-5
d_gene: .
abundance: .
CDR3aa: CASSYSPRVYNEQFF
CDR3nt: TGTGCCAGCAGCTACTCTCCCCGGGTCTACAATGAGCAGTTCTTC

j_gene: TRBJ2-7
v_gene: TRBV5-4
d_gene: .
abundance: .
CDR3aa: CASSKGVPSEQYF
CDR3nt: TGTGCCAGCAGCAAAGGGGTTCCCTCCGAGCAGTACTTC

j_gene: TRBJ2-5
v_gene: TRBV7-6
d_gene: TRBD2
abundance: .
CDR3aa: CASSLRGLAGGEETQYF
CDR3nt: TGTGCCAGCAGCTTAAGGGGGCTAGCGGGAGGGGAAGAGACCCAGTACTTC

j_gene: TRBJ1-6
v_gene: TRBV7-8
d_gene: .
abundance: .
CDR3aa: CASSLPGSLGSPLHF
CDR3nt: TGTGCCAGCAGCTTACCCGGGTCGCTGGGTTCACCCCTCCACTTT

j_gene: TRBJ2-7
v_gene: TRBV9
d_gene: TRBD1
abundance: once
CDR3aa: CASSVSQTGGGEQYF
CDR3nt: TGTGCCAGCAGCGTATCCCAGACAGGGGGCGGCGAGCAGTACTTC

j_gene: TRBJ2-3
v_gene: TRBV14
d_gene: .
abundance: .
CDR3aa: CASSQVPLTQATQYF
CDR3nt: TGTGCCAGCAGCCAAGTGCCGCTCACGCAAGCTACGCAGTATTTT